The 2 T cell receptor beta chains in this list originate from one sample, sequenced in a study of regulatory and conventional T cells in RAG deficiency. Method: immunoSEQ multiplex PCR; TCRdb's copy keeps in-frame clones and lacks some. The sample holds approximately 30,000 clones, about 96% seen once. The sorted conventional CD4+ T cells were CD25-low and CD127-high, with genomic DNA sequenced. This same sample was also taken into another study, of regulatory T cells. That work adds: The PCR used 52 TRBV and 13 TRBJ primers.

The sequenced sample was CD25- CD4+ T cells sorted from blood. Receptor source: a human donor in good health.

The rearrangement links TRBV6-5 to TRBJ2-7; 10 bases line up with TRBD1. Germline values: CDR1 MNHEY, CDR2 SVGAGI. V trimming: 6 bases; J trimming: 2 bases; junction bases outside the gene matches: 4. The CDR3 is 14 amino acids. DNA for the CDR3: TGTGCCAGCAGCGGACAGGGGGGACCCTACGAGCAGTACTTC. Residues: CASSGQGGPYEQYF.

This chain joins TRBV5-1 and TRBJ2-7; no definite D call. This CDR3 spans 15 amino acids. Trimming took 5 bases from V and 1 from J, leaving 16 bases between them. Germline V gives CDR1 SGHRS, CDR2 YFSETQ. In DNA form, the CDR3 reads TGCGCCAGCAGTCTCGCGAGGTTGCTATCCTACGAGCAGTACTTC. Translated, it gives CASSLARLLSYEQYF.